This T cell receptor beta chain was profiled in a study of T cell changes during pregnancy in multiple sclerosis. Profiled with immunoSEQ multiplex PCR; TCRdb holds only in-frame clones, not every one. This sample has under 75,000 clones, with roughly 91% found just once. The clonotype originates from a female donor with multiple sclerosis, enrolled in a pregnancy study. The specimen was CD4+ T cells from peripheral blood mononuclear cells, collected after pregnancy.

The CDR3 sequence: CASEGEVEQFF. The CDR3, as DNA: TGTGCCAGCGAAGGAGAGGTCGAGCAGTTCTTC. This chain links TRBV28 with TRBJ2-1; no reliable D call. This CDR3 comprises 11 residues. Trimming stripped 8 bases from V and 10 bases from J, with 12 bases between. Germline V CDR1 and CDR2: MDHEN, SYDVKM.